Listed below are T cell receptor beta chains from one sample, sequenced in a study of identical twins. From the 5' RACE reads, TCRdb called clonotypes with MiXCR, one entry per CDR3 protein. The sample shows about 790,000 distinct CDR3 sequences, roughly 18% of them seen only once. This same sample was also part of a study on T cells expressing NK-cell markers.

Sequenced material: PBMCs. The origin of the receptors is a woman younger than 35 in good health. The conserved cysteine and the conserved F or W are not part of the CDR3 here.

>TRBV6-1|TRBJ2-3
ASSKLAATDTQY
>TRBV5-8|TRBJ1-1
ASSSWGSAGEAF
>TRBV7-2|TRBJ1-2
ASSQTPETTYGYT
>TRBV2|TRBJ2-2
ASNGGLTGELF
>TRBV25-1|TRBJ2-1
ASSNSGQLNGEQF
>TRBV6-5|TRBJ1-1
ASSFLGADTEAF
>TRBV14|TRBJ2-1
ASSQSGGLLHEQF
>TRBV18|TRBJ2-3
ASSPQTPQGSTDTQY
>TRBV5-1|TRBJ2-1
ASSFGLAVGNEQF
>TRBV2|TRBJ2-2
ASSGPGRLSNTGELF
>TRBV5-1|TRBJ2-3
ASSSARAGVLTDTQY
>TRBV12-3/TRBV12-4|TRBJ2-2
ASSPNGELF
>TRBV4-3|TRBJ2-1
ASRQGMGGENVEQF
>TRBV5-6|TRBJ1-5
ASSWGQAKYSNQPQH
>TRBV29-1|TRBJ1-5
SVAQGGGGSNQPQH
>TRBV27|TRBJ2-1
ASSPIAGGVNEQF
>TRBV4-2|TRBJ1-5
ASSQPGEGYQPQH
>TRBV7-9|TRBJ2-2
ASSSLAGVSGELF
>TRBV7-8|TRBJ2-3
ASSLRRLGGPDTQY
>TRBV29-1|TRBJ2-5
SALSGSETQY
>TRBV7-8|TRBJ2-7
ASSLPGAREQY
>TRBV7-2|TRBJ2-1
ASSLGPSGSFDEQF
>TRBV20-1|TRBJ1-6
SARDPPHSPLH
>TRBV10-3|TRBJ1-2
AIRADANYGYT
>TRBV23-1|TRBJ2-3
ASSQFGGGTSGRPTHTDTQY
>TRBV19|TRBJ1-5
ASSLYHRDNQPQH
>TRBV29-1|TRBJ1-1
SATPTGSDTEAF
>TRBV4-1|TRBJ2-7
ASSQVFTENEQY
>TRBV10-3|TRBJ1-1
TISSGQGHLDLNTEAF